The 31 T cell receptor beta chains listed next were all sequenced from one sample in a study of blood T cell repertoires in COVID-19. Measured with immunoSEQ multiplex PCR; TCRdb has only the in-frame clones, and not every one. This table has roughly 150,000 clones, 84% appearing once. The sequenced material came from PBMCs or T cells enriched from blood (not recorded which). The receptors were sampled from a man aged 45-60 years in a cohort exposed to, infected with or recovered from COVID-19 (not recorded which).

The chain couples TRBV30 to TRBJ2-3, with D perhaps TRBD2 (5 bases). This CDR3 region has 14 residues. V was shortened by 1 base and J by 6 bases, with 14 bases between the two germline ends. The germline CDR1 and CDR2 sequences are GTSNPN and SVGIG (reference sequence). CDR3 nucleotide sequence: TGTGCCTGGAGTGCCCCTACAGCGGACGATACGCAGTATTTT. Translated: CAWSAPTADDTQYF.

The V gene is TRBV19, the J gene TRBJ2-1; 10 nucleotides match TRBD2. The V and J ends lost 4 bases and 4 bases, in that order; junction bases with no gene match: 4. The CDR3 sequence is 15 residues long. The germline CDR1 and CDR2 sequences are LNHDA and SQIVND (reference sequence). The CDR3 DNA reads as TGTGCCAGTAGTAGGATAGCGGGAGGATACAATGAGCAGTTCTTC. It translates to CASSRIAGGYNEQFF.

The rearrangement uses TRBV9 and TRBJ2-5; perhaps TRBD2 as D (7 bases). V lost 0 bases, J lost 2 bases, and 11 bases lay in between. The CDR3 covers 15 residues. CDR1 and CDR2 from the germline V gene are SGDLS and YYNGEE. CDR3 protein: CASSVAGGTQETQYF. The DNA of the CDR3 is TGTGCCAGCAGCGTAGCGGGGGGCACTCAAGAGACCCAGTACTTC.

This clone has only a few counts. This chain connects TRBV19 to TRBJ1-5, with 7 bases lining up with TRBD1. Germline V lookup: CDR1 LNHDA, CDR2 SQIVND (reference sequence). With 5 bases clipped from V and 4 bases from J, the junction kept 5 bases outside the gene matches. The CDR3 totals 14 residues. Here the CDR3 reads CASSQGGGNQPQHF. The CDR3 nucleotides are TGTGCCAGTAGTCAAGGGGGCGGGAATCAGCCCCAGCATTTT.

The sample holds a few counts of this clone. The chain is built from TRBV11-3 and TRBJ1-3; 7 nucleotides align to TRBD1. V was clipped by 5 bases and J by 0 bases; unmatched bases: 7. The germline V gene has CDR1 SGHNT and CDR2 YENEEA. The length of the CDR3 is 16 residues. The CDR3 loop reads CASSKTDRHSGNTIYF. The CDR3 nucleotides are TGTGCCAGCAGCAAAACGGACAGGCACTCTGGAAACACCATATATTTT.

CDR3 residues: CASSPGQGGTEAFF. The CDR3 DNA reads TGTGCCAGCAGCCCCGGACAGGGAGGCACTGAAGCTTTCTTT. The chain recombines TRBV3-1 (or the pseudogene TRBV3-2) with TRBJ1-1, with 8 bases aligning to TRBD1. This CDR3 has 14 residues. V was pared by 4 bases and J by 4 bases, with 5 bases of the junction left unmatched. The V gene's germline CDR1 is LGHDT and CDR2 YNNKEL (reference sequence).

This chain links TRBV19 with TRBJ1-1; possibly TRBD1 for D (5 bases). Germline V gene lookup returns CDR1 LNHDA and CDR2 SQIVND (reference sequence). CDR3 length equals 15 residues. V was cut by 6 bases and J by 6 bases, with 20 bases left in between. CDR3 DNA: TGTGCCAGTAGGCGTAGTAGCAGGGCGGATTCTGAAGCTTTCTTT. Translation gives CASRRSSRADSEAFF.

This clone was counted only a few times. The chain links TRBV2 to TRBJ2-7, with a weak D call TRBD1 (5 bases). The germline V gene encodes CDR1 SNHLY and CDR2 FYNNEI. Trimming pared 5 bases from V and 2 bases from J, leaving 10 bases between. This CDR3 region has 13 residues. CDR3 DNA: TGTGCCAGCAGTCAGGGCAACCCCTACGAGCAGTACTTC. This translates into CASSQGNPYEQYF.

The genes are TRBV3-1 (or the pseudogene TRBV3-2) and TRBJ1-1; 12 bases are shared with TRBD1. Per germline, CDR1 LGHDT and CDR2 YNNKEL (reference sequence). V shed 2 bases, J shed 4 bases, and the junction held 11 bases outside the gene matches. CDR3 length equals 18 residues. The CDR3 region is CASSQWDRGRVGGTEAFF. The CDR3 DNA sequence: TGTGCCAGCAGCCAATGGGACAGGGGGCGCGTTGGGGGCACTGAAGCTTTCTTT.

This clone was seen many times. CDR3 sequence (DNA): TGCGCCAGCAGCCAACAGGCGGAGGAGACCCAGTACTTC. Protein sequence: CASSQQAEETQYF. The chain employs TRBV5-1 and TRBJ2-5, with D possibly matching TRBD1 (5 bases). Trimming shortened V by 4 bases and J by 5 bases, and 12 bases separated the two germline ends. The germline gives CDR1 SGHRS, CDR2 YFSETQ. There are 13 residues in the CDR3.

The CDR3 region has the DNA TGTGCCAGTAGTATACTAGCGGGAGGCCCGAACACCGGGGAGCTGTTTTTT. This sequence encodes CASSILAGGPNTGELFF. The chain is built from TRBV19 and TRBJ2-2; 11 bases agree with TRBD2. The germline gives CDR1 LNHDA, CDR2 SQIVND (reference sequence). Trimming at V came to 2 bases and at J to 0 bases, leaving 2 bases not matched to a gene. This CDR3 contains 17 residues. Looking up the rest from reference TRBV19 and TRBJ2-2 gives the full variable domain: DGGITQSPKYLFRKEGQNVTLSCEQNLNHDAMYWYRQDPGQGLRLIYYSQIVNDFQKGDIAEGYSVSREKKESFPLTVTSAQKNPTAFYLCASSILAGGPNTGELFFGEGSRLTVL.

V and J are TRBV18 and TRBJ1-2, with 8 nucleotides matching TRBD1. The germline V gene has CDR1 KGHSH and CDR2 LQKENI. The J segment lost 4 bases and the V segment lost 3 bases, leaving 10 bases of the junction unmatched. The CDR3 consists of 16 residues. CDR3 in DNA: TGTGCCAGCTCACCGCCGACCGGGACAGGACGCTATGGCTACACCTTC. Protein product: CASSPPTGTGRYGYTF.

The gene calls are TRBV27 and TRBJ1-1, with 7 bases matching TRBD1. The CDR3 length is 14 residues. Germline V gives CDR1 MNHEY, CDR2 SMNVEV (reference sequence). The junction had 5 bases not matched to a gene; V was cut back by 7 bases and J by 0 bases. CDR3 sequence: CASTRTGLNTEAFF. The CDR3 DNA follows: TGTGCCAGCACCCGGACAGGATTGAACACTGAAGCTTTCTTT.

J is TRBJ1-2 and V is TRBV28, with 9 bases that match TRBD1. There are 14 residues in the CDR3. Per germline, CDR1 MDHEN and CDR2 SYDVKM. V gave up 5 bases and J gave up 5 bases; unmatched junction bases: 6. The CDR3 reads CASSHRTGVYGYTF. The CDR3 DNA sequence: TGTGCCAGCAGTCATAGGACAGGGGTTTATGGCTACACCTTC.

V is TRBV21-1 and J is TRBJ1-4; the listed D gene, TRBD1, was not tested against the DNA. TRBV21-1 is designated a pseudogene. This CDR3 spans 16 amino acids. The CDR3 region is CASSFRVGPTNEKLFF. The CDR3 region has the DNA TGTGCCAGCAGCTTCAGGGTTGGCCCAACTAATGAAAAACTGTTTTTT.

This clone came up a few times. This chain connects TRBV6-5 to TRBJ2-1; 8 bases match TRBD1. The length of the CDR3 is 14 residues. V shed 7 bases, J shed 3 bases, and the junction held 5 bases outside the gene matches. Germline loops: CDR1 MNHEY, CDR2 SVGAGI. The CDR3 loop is CASTKGTGYNEQFF. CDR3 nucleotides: TGTGCCAGCACCAAGGGGACAGGCTACAATGAGCAGTTCTTC.

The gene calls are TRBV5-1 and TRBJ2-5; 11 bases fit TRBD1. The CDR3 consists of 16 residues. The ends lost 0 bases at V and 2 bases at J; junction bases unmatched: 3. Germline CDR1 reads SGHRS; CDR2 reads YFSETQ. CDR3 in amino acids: CASSLGTGGSQETQYF. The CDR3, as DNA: TGCGCCAGCAGCTTGGGGACAGGGGGCTCTCAAGAGACCCAGTACTTC.

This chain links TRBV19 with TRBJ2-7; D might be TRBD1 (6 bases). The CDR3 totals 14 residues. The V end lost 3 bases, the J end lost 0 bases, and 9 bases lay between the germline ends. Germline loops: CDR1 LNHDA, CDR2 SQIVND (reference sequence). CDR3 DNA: TGTGCCAGTAGTATGGTAGGGGGCTCCTACGAGCAGTACTTC. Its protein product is CASSMVGGSYEQYF.

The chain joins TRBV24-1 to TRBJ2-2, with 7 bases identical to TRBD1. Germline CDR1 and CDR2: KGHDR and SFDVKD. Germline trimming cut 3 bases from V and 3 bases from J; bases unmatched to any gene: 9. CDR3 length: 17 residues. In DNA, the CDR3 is TGTGCCACCAGTGATCAACCTTCCGGGACAGACACCGGGGAGCTGTTTTTT. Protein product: CATSDQPSGTDTGELFF.

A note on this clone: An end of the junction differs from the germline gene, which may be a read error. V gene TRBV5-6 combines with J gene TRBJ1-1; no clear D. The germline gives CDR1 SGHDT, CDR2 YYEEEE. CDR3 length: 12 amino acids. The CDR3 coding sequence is TGCGCCAGCAGAAAAGCATCGTCCCCAGCTTTCTTT. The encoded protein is CASRKASSPAFF.

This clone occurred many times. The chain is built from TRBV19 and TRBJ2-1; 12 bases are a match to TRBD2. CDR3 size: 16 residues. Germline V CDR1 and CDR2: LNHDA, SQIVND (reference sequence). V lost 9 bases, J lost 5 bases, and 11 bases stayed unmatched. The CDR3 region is CASEALRTSGNNEQFF. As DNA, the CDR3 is TGTGCCAGCGAAGCTCTTCGGACTAGCGGGAACAATGAGCAGTTCTTC.

CDR3 nucleotides: TGTGCCAGCAGCCATTATGTAACCCTAGCGGGGGGCACAGATACGCAGTATTTT. It is translated as CASSHYVTLAGGTDTQYF. The chain couples TRBV14 to TRBJ2-3, with 10 bases aligning to TRBD2. The V gene's germline CDR1 is SGHDN and CDR2 FVKESK. The V and J ends lost 3 bases and 1 base, in that order; junction bases with no gene match: 10. This CDR3 is built from 18 residues.

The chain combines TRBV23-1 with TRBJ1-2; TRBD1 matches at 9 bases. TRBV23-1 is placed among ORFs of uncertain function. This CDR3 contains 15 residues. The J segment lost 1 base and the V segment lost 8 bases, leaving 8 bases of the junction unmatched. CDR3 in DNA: TGCGCCAGCCGGACCGGGACAGGGTTTAACTATGGCTACACCTTC. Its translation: CASRTGTGFNYGYTF.

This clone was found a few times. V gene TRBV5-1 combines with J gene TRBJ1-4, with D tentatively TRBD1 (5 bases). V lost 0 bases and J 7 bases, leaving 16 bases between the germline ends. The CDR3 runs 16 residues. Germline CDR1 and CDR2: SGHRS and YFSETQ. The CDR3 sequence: CASSLATGLWGEKLFF. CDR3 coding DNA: TGCGCCAGCAGCTTGGCCACAGGATTATGGGGTGAAAAACTGTTTTTT.

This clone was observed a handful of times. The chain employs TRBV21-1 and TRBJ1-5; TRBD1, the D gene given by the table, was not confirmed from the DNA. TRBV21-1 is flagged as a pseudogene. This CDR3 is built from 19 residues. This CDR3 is CASTRTGDYSVVRHQPQHF. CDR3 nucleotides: TGTGCCAGCACCAGGACAGGGGATTATTCAGTAGTTAGGCATCAGCCCCAGCATTTT.

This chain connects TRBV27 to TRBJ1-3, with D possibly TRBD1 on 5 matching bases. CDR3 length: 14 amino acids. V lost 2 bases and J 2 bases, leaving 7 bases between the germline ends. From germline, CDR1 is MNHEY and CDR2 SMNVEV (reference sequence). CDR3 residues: CASSLTTAGNTIYF. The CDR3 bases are TGTGCCAGCAGTTTAACGACAGCTGGAAACACCATATATTTT.

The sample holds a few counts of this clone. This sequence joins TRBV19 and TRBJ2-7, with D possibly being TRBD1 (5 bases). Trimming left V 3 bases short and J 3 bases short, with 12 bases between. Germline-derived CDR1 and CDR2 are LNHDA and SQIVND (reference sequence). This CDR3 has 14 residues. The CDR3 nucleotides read TGTGCCAGTAGTATGGGCCAGGGTTTCTACGAGCAGTACTTC. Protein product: CASSMGQGFYEQYF.

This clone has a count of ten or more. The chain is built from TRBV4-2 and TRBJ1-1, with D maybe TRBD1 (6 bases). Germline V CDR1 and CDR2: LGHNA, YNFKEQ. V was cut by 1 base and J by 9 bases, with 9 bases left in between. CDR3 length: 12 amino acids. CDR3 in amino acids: CASSQAGTKAFF. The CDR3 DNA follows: TGTGCCAGCAGCCAAGCCGGGACAAAAGCTTTCTTT.

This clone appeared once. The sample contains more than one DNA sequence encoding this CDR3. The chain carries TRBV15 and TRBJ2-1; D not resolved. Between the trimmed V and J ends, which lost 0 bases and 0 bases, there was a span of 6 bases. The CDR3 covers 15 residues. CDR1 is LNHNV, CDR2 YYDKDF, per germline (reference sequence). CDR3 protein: CATSRDRSSYNEQFF. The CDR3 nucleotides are TGTGCCACCAGCAGAGACAGAAGCTCCTACAATGAGCAGTTCTTC.

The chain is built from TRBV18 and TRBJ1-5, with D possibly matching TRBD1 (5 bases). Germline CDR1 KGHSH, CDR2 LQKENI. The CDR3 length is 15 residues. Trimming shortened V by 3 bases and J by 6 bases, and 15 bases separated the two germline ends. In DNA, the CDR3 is TGTGCCAGCTCACCGCTTGGAGGGGCGTCTCAGCCCCAGCATTTT. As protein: CASSPLGGASQPQHF.

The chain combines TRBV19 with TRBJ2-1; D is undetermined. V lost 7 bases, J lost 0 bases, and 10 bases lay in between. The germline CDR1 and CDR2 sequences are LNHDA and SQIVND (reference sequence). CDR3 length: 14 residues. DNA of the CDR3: TGTGCCAGTACGTCCGGTAGCTCCTACAATGAGCAGTTCTTC. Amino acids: CASTSGSSYNEQFF.